This entry describes one TCR beta chain. This clone was seen only a few times. Its antigen is still unknown. The record has no base qualities; no much larger clone is one base away. The data derive from a study of PD-L1 blockade in urothelial cancer (dated by TCRdb to 2016 to 2017). About the full investigation: All patients started therapy in the mid-2010s and received atezolizumab 1,200 mg intravenously every 3 weeks. Tumor samples gave a median of approximately 1,400 T cells and around 1,100 unique TCRs, with a median clonality of approximately 0.09 and T cell proportion of 0.097. Durable clinical benefit was defined as a progression-free survival longer than 6 months, and TCR features were additionally tested against progression-free survival and overall survival. An ECOG performance status of 0 or 1 was recorded for the patients, and 0 to 3 prior chemotherapy regimens had been received by the patients. In the same patients who had TCR sequencing, pretreatment tumors also underwent whole exome sequencing and RNA sequencing. Five patients were excluded from tumor TCR analyses because tumors from two patients failed quality control and three patients had no tumor available. Twenty-five of 29 patients were identified as males with urothelial cancer of bladder origin, and a prior smoking history was reported by 18 of 29 patients. Twenty-nine patients had pretreatment blood TCR-seq, around 25 had at least one posttreatment blood collection, and around 25 had tumor TCR-seq. TCR sequencing covered pretreatment tumor samples and matched, serially collected peripheral blood taken before and after atezolizumab treatment. Somatic, immune and clinical correlates of response to PD-L1 blockade with atezolizumab in urothelial cancer were the focus of an exploratory multi-omic analysis. Eight or nine patients reached durable clinical benefit, while 20 or so patients did not. Summary of the overall study and its limitations: A higher proportion of tumor-infiltrating T lymphocytes was found in patients with durable benefit (n ≈ 25, Mann-Whitney p = 0.047). The tumor samples were FFPE, were not collected immediately before treatment, and were limited to one sample per patient, so heterogeneity may have been missed. Among patients with durable benefit, tumor-associated TCR clones showed greater expansion in peripheral blood 3 weeks after treatment started (n ≈ 24, p = 0.022). Because the sample size was small (n ≈ 31) and many of the analyses were exploratory, the results are meant to be hypothesis-generating.

Synthetic TCR analog templates were spiked into each PCR so that absolute template abundance could be estimated from read counts. For FFPE tumors, housekeeping genes were amplified and quantified to estimate usable DNA and compute T cell fraction. TCRbeta CDR3 regions were amplified from genomic DNA with bias-controlled V and J gene primers using the immunoSEQ assay. Sequencing of rearranged TCRbeta segments was done at approximately 20X coverage. On the authors' methods: Sequencing errors were corrected by clustering, and CDR3s were annotated against IMGT so that V, D and J genes could be assigned. Out-of-frame and stop-codon sequences were excluded, and only productive TCRbeta rearrangements were used in downstream analyses. To compute clonality, Shannon entropy was normalized by the log of the number of unique productive sequences and then subtracted from one. Fisher's exact test with Benjamini-Hochberg correction, at a threshold of adjusted p below 0.01, was used to find clones that differed between time points or between blood and tumor. Here the immuneACCESS table is served through TCRdb, limited to in-frame sequences with V and J called. Missing clones are a known gap in these copies; in checked studies unresolved V genes cover under half, and the rest lacks a known reason. Clone size and the V and J calls come from that table; the DNA yielded D and trimming. Within this sample are more than 35,000 clones, with around 33% of them counted one time only. Around 10% of the sample comes from the top ten.

The time point label, as the study defines it: pretreatment tumor sample. A cohort of 25 to 30 patients with locally advanced or metastatic urothelial carcinoma, treated at Memorial Sloan Kettering on a trial protocol, was included. All tumor tissue used for sequencing was obtained before atezolizumab dosing. The Qiagen DNeasy Blood extraction kit was used to purify genomic DNA from total PBMCs and tumor samples. This sequence originates from a man aged 55 to 70 with urothelial cancer. The source was tumor tissue, collected before atezolizumab (anti-PD-L1) treatment.

DNA sequence: TGTGCCAGCCGGGATGACAGACCCTATGGCTACACCTTC. Translation gives CASRDDRPYGYTF. In this chain, TRBV6-8 is recombined with TRBJ1-2; the best D guess is TRBD1, with 5 bases matching. The germline V gene gives CDR1 as MNHGY and CDR2 as SAAAGT. V was cut back by 8 bases and J by 4 bases, leaving a gap of 14 bases between them. Including cysteine and phenylalanine, the CDR3 has 13 amino acids. The read is trimmed to its CDR3 DNA, 39 bases read in frame from base 1.